This entry lists 30 T cell receptor beta chains sequenced from one sample in a study of cytomegalovirus exposure and HLA in healthy donors. In the PCR, 60 Vbeta and 13 Jbeta primers were used. Sequencing used immunoSEQ multiplex PCR; TCRdb keeps in-frame clones, though not all of them. The sample carries 90,000 to 150,000 clones, 70% to 80% recorded once. The sample consisted of PBMCs. All receptors derive from a middle-aged woman in good health and CMV-seropositive.

This clone was seen only once. This sequence joins TRBV6-4 and TRBJ1-1; TRBD1 agrees at 11 bases. V was clipped by 6 bases and J by 4 bases; unmatched bases: 22. The CDR3 is 20 amino acids. Germline loops: CDR1 MRHNA, CDR2 SNTAGT. CDR3 in amino acids: CASRIETSGTGGPVGTEAFF. The CDR3, as DNA: TGTGCCAGCAGAATTGAAACTTCCGGGACAGGGGGACCGGTTGGCACTGAAGCTTTCTTT.

This clone was found once. The V and J genes are TRBV30 and TRBJ1-3, with 9 bases identical to TRBD1. The CDR3 has 15 residues. The germline V gene encodes CDR1 GTSNPN and CDR2 SVGIG (reference sequence). J lost 0 bases, V lost 8 bases, and 8 bases had no gene match. The CDR3 sequence is CAGGQGPYSGNTIYF. CDR3 coding DNA: TGTGCCGGGGGACAGGGACCCTACTCTGGAAACACCATATATTTT.

In this sample, this clone turned up a few times. The V and J genes are TRBV5-1 and TRBJ1-5, with D uncertain. The CDR3 is 15 residues long. Trimming shortened V by 0 bases and J by 2 bases, and 9 bases separated the two germline ends. From germline, CDR1 is SGHRS and CDR2 YFSETQ. CDR3 sequence reads: CASSLAGHRNQPQHF. Written as DNA, the CDR3 is TGCGCCAGCAGCTTGGCAGGTCACCGCAATCAGCCCCAGCATTTT.

The rearrangement uses TRBV19 and TRBJ1-5, with TRBD1 matching over 9 bases. The germline gives CDR1 LNHDA, CDR2 SQIVND (reference sequence). J lost 5 bases, V lost 6 bases, and 8 bases had no gene match. This CDR3 comprises 15 residues. The CDR3 sequence: CASSLTGGRDQPQHF. CDR3 DNA: TGTGCCAGTAGCCTGACAGGGGGACGGGATCAGCCCCAGCATTTT.

In its sample, this clone was seen a few times. The rearrangement joins TRBV5-1 to TRBJ1-5; 10 bases agree with TRBD1. Germline V gives CDR1 SGHRS, CDR2 YFSETQ. The ends lost 0 bases at V and 5 bases at J; junction bases unmatched: 8. The CDR3 has 17 amino acids. CDR3 DNA sequence: TGCGCCAGCAGCTTGGCCGGGACAGGGGTTGGAGATCAGCCCCAGCATTTT. Protein product: CASSLAGTGVGDQPQHF.

This sequence joins TRBV6-5 and TRBJ2-7, with 9 nucleotides matching TRBD1. The CDR3 extends over 15 amino acids. V trimming: 5 bases; J trimming: 6 bases; junction bases outside the gene matches: 11. The germline V gene encodes CDR1 MNHEY and CDR2 SVGAGI. CDR3 loop: CASSPGDRAGCEQYF. The CDR3 DNA reads as TGTGCCAGCAGTCCGGGGGACAGGGCGGGTTGCGAGCAGTACTTC.

CDR3 protein: CSVSGGLGEQYF. The DNA for the CDR3 is TGCAGCGTTTCAGGGGGCTTGGGTGAGCAGTACTTC. V gene TRBV29-1 combines with J gene TRBJ2-7; 8 bases are a match to TRBD1. Germline assignment: CDR1 SQVTM and CDR2 ANQGSEA. CDR3 length: 12 amino acids. Trimming removed 5 bases from V and 7 bases from J; junction bases left unmatched: 7.

The CDR3, as DNA: TGTGCCAGTAGTATAACGGCAGGAACCACTAACTATGGCTACACCTTC. Amino acid sequence: CASSITAGTTNYGYTF. This sequence joins TRBV19 and TRBJ1-2, with unresolved D. The CDR3 is 16 residues long. The ends were cut back, 2 bases at V and 0 bases at J, with 13 bases in the middle. CDR1 LNHDA and CDR2 SQIVND come from the germline V gene (reference sequence). The entire variable domain, with the rest obtained from reference TRBV19 and TRBJ1-2, is as follows: DGGITQSPKYLFRKEGQNVTLSCEQNLNHDAMYWYRQDPGQGLRLIYYSQIVNDFQKGDIAEGYSVSREKKESFPLTVTSAQKNPTAFYLCASSITAGTTNYGYTFGSGTRLTVV.

This clone was seen a handful of times. This chain links TRBV5-1 with TRBJ1-6; no clear D. V lost 1 base and J 10 bases, leaving 12 bases between the germline ends. CDR1 is SGHRS and CDR2 is YFSETQ in the germline V gene. The CDR3 contains 14 residues. The CDR3 coding sequence is TGCGCCAGCAGCTTGACGGGGATGGGGTCACCCCTCCACTTT. Its protein is CASSLTGMGSPLHF. The variable domain in full, completed from reference TRBV5-1 and TRBJ1-6, reads KAGVTQTPRYLIKTRGQQVTLSCSPISGHRSVSWYQQTPGQGLQFLFEYFSETQRNKGNFPGRFSGRQFSNSRSEMNVSTLELGDSALYLCASSLTGMGSPLHFGNGTRLTVT.

The J gene is TRBJ1-1, the V gene TRBV30; D may be TRBD1 (5 bases). V lost 3 bases and J lost 4, with 12 bases in between. The CDR3 totals 13 residues. Germline CDR1 is GTSNPN and CDR2 is SVGIG (reference sequence). The chain's CDR3 is CAWRAGRFTEAFF. The CDR3 DNA is TGTGCCTGGAGAGCGGGACGTTTCACTGAAGCTTTCTTT.

Concerning this clone: An end of the junction differs from the germline gene, which may be a read error. The genes are TRBV7-2 and TRBJ2-3; 9 nucleotides line up with TRBD2. The CDR3 has 14 residues. CDR1 SGHTA and CDR2 FQGNSA come from the germline V gene. CDR3 residues: CASSLAGRTDTQYF. CDR3 nucleotides: TGTGCCAGCAGCCTAGCGGGGCGAACAGATACGCAGTATTTT.

As concerns this clone: The junction and the germline gene differ at one end; a read error may be behind it. The rearrangement uses TRBV7-7 and TRBJ2-2; unclear D gene. This CDR3 is built from 14 residues. Germline V CDR1 and CDR2: SSHAT, FNYEAQ (reference sequence). CDR3 sequence reads: CASSLTANTGELFF. The CDR3 DNA is TGTGCTAGCAGCTTAACAGCGAACACCGGGGAGCTGTTTTTT. Full variable domain (remainder filled in from reference TRBV7-7 and TRBJ2-2): GAGVSQSPRYKVTKRGQDVTLRCDPISSHATLYWYQQALGQGPEFLTYFNYEAQPDKSGLPSDRFSAERPEGSISTLTIQRTEQRDSAMYRCASSLTANTGELFFGEGSRLTVL.

The chain employs TRBV5-1 and TRBJ2-1; a weak D match, TRBD2 (6 bases). Trimming took 0 bases from V and 2 from J, leaving 9 bases between them. This CDR3 has 15 residues. Germline V gene sequence: CDR1 SGHRS, CDR2 YFSETQ. CDR3 sequence (DNA): TGCGCCAGCAGCTTGGATAGCGGCGCCTACAATGAGCAGTTCTTC. Translated, it gives CASSLDSGAYNEQFF.

The J gene is TRBJ2-5, the V gene TRBV5-6; no clear D gene. Germline CDR1 SGHDT, CDR2 YYEEEE. The length of the CDR3 is 13 residues. With 4 bases removed from V and 5 bases from J, the gap between germline ends came to 12 bases. The chain's CDR3 is CASSEDTSETQYF. The CDR3 DNA reads TGTGCCAGCAGCGAAGACACCTCGGAGACCCAGTACTTC.

The chain combines TRBV7-2 with TRBJ2-1, with 12 bases matching TRBD2. Per germline, CDR1 SGHTA and CDR2 FQGNSA. The CDR3 is 16 residues long. The V gene end was trimmed by 4 bases and the J gene end by 5 bases; junction bases not matched to a gene: 6. The CDR3 nucleotides read TGTGCCAGCAGCTCGACTAGCGGGGGAGCCGACAATGAGCAGTTCTTC. It codes for CASSSTSGGADNEQFF.

The chain couples TRBV30 to TRBJ2-7; 8 bases are shared with TRBD2. Germline V gives CDR1 GTSNPN, CDR2 SVGIG (reference sequence). This CDR3 spans 14 amino acids. Unmatched junction bases numbered 5, after V lost 2 bases and J lost 2 bases. DNA for the CDR3: TGTGCCTGGAGTCAGGGACTAGGCCCCTACGAGCAGTACTTC. This translates into CAWSQGLGPYEQYF.

The rearrangement joins TRBV7-2 to TRBJ2-5; D perhaps matches TRBD1 (5 bases). The CDR3 runs to 15 residues. V was clipped by 1 base and J by 5 bases, with 14 bases between them. The germline gives CDR1 SGHTA, CDR2 FQGNSA. The CDR3 DNA reads TGTGCCAGCAGCTTAGGGTCAGGGATCCGGGAGACCCAGTACTTC. Protein sequence: CASSLGSGIRETQYF.

V is TRBV5-1 and J is TRBJ1-1, with 10 bases identical to TRBD1. Germline CDR1 is SGHRS and CDR2 is YFSETQ. J was trimmed by 8 bases and V by 4 bases; bases with no gene match: 2. The CDR3 has 12 residues. This CDR3 reads CASSMGQGEAFF. In DNA form, the CDR3 reads TGCGCCAGCAGCATGGGACAGGGGGAAGCTTTCTTT.

CDR3 sequence: CASSVDGGVLTYEQYF. The CDR3, as DNA: TGTGCCAGCAGCGTAGACGGCGGGGTCCTCACCTACGAGCAGTACTTC. This chain links TRBV9 with TRBJ2-7, with TRBD2 as a possible D gene (6 bases). The CDR3 is 16 amino acids. Germline values: CDR1 SGDLS, CDR2 YYNGEE. V was trimmed by 0 bases and J by 2 bases, leaving 15 bases between them.

The chain has TRBV28 and TRBJ2-1, with 9 positions matching TRBD2. The CDR3 runs 16 residues. V was clipped by 3 bases and J by 1 base; unmatched bases: 4. Germline lookup yields CDR1 MDHEN and CDR2 SYDVKM. CDR3 in DNA: TGTGCCAGCAGTTTTGGCGGGGGGGCTTCCTACAATGAGCAGTTCTTC. Its translation: CASSFGGGASYNEQFF.

The V gene is TRBV27, the J gene TRBJ1-6; D might be TRBD1 (5 bases). CDR1 and CDR2 (germline): MNHEY, SMNVEV (reference sequence). The CDR3 has 15 residues. Trimming cost V 6 bases and J 6 bases, with 15 bases left between them. The CDR3 nucleotides read TGTGCCAGCAGACACGACAAGGGGATTAATTCACCCCTCCACTTT. Its protein is CASRHDKGINSPLHF.

The chain uses TRBV7-9 and TRBJ1-2; TRBD1 matches at 11 bases. Germline V gene data show CDR1 as SEHNR and CDR2 as FQNEAQ (reference sequence). The V gene end was trimmed by 5 bases and the J gene end by 2 bases; junction bases not matched to a gene: 7. The CDR3 runs 16 residues. The CDR3 DNA reads as TGTGCCAGCAGCCCCCGGACAGGGGGCACCAACTATGGCTACACCTTC. It codes for CASSPRTGGTNYGYTF.

This clone was counted once. The CDR3 nucleotides read TGCAGCGTTGAAACCGGACAGGGAAGTACAGCTTTCTTT. As protein: CSVETGQGSTAFF. The chain carries TRBV29-1 and TRBJ1-1; TRBD1 agrees at 8 bases. From germline, CDR1 is SQVTM and CDR2 ANQGSEA. The CDR3 consists of 13 residues. Unmatched junction bases numbered 9, after V lost 2 bases and J lost 10 bases.

The CDR3 loop is CASSQAPLTSGGAKGGELFF. The CDR3 coding sequence is TGCGCCAGCAGCCAAGCCCCCCTTACTAGCGGGGGGGCAAAGGGCGGGGAGCTGTTTTTT. The J gene is TRBJ2-2, the V gene TRBV4-1, with TRBD2 matching over 13 bases. This CDR3 is 20 amino acids long. Unmatched junction bases numbered 15, after V lost 1 base and J lost 7 bases. The germline gives CDR1 MGHRA, CDR2 YSYEKL.

The gene calls are TRBV18 and TRBJ2-3, with D tentatively TRBD1 (6 bases). Trimming left V 2 bases short and J 2 bases short, with 8 bases between. Germline CDR1 reads KGHSH; CDR2 reads LQKENI. This CDR3 comprises 14 residues. The CDR3 bases are TGTGCCAGCTCACCAGCAGGGGACACAGATACGCAGTATTTT. Protein product: CASSPAGDTDTQYF.

The V gene is TRBV10-3, the J gene TRBJ2-3; D might be TRBD2 (6 bases). The CDR3 extends over 15 amino acids. Germline CDR1 and CDR2: ENHRY and SYGVKD. Trimming took 3 bases from V and 2 from J, leaving 12 bases between them. The DNA of the CDR3 is TGTGCCATCAGTGATAGGAGGGGCGACACAGATACGCAGTATTTT. Translation: CAISDRRGDTDTQYF.

This sequence joins TRBV20-1 and TRBJ2-3, with D unresolved. Germline V gene lookup returns CDR1 DFQATT and CDR2 SNEGSKA (reference sequence). This CDR3 is 10 amino acids long. The V end lost 6 bases, the J end lost 3 bases, and 4 bases lay between the germline ends. CDR3 sequence: CSARTDTQYF. For the CDR3, the DNA is TGCAGTGCCAGGACAGATACGCAGTATTTT.

This chain connects TRBV4-2 to TRBJ2-7, with D possibly being TRBD1 (6 bases). The germline V gene has CDR1 LGHNA and CDR2 YNFKEQ. V was trimmed by 2 bases and J by 3 bases, leaving 11 bases between them. The CDR3 is 14 residues long. The DNA for the CDR3 is TGTGCCAGCAGCCAACCCGAAGGGGGCTACGAGCAGTACTTC. This encodes CASSQPEGGYEQYF.

This chain connects TRBV5-5 to TRBJ1-1; possible D gene TRBD1, 5 bases. Trimming removed 2 bases at V and 7 bases at J, with 12 bases between. Germline lookup yields CDR1 SGHKS and CDR2 YYEKEE (reference sequence). The CDR3 spans 13 residues. The CDR3 nucleotides read TGTGCCAGCAGCTTTGGCAACCAGGGTGAAGCTTTCTTT. Protein product: CASSFGNQGEAFF.

The chain carries TRBV10-1 and TRBJ1-6, with a weak D call TRBD1 (6 bases). Germline CDR1 and CDR2: WNHNN and SYGVQD (reference sequence). V lost 0 bases and J lost 9, with 9 bases in between. The CDR3 sequence is 14 residues long. The CDR3 is CASSESGATSPLHF. In nucleotides, the CDR3 is TGCGCCAGCAGTGAGTCGGGGGCAACTTCACCCCTCCACTTT.